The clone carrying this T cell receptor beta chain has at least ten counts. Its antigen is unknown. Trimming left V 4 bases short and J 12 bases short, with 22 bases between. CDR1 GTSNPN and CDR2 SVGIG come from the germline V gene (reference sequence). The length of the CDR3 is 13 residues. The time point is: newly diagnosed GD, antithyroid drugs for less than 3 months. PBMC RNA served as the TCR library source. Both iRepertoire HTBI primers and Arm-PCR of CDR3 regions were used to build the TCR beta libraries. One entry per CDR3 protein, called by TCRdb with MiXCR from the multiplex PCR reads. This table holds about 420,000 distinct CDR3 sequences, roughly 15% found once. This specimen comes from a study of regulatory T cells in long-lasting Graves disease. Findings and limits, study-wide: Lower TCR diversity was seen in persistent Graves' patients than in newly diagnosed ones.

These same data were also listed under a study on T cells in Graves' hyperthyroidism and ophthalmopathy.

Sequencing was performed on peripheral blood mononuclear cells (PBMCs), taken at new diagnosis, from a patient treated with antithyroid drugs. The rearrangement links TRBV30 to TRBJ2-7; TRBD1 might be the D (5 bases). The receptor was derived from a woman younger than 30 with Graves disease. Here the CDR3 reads CAWKQSGPPVLYF. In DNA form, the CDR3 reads TGTGCCTGGAAGCAGTCAGGGCCCCCTGTGCTGTACTTC. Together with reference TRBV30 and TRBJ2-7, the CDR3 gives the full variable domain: SQTIHQWPATLVQPVGSPLSLECTVEGTSNPNLYWYRQAAGRGLQLLFYSVGIGQISSEVPQNLSASRPQDRQFILSSKKLLLSDSGFYLCAWKQSGPPVLYFGPGTRLTVT.